A single T cell receptor beta chain is shown here with its context. The CDR3 has 15 residues. Between the trimmed V and J ends, which lost 4 bases and 0 bases, there was a span of 11 bases. This sample was taken from a study of OX40 agonist ivuxolimab in advanced cancers. Profiled with immunoSEQ multiplex PCR; TCRdb holds only in-frame clones, not every one. This sample carries under 65,000 clones, 84% of them seen once, and the ten largest clones take 2.1%. V usage is TRBV23-1 and J usage is TRBJ2-3; D unresolved. TRBV23-1 is classed as an ORF, of uncertain function. Material: CD4+ or CD8+ T cells sorted from blood, obtained in a trial of the OX40 agonist ivuxolimab. This sequence was found in an adult with an advanced solid tumor such as melanoma, head and neck, liver or kidney cancer. The CDR3 coding sequence is TGCGCCAGCAGTCCCGGTGGGCAGAGCACAGATACGCAGTATTTT. Protein product: CASSPGGQSTDTQYF.